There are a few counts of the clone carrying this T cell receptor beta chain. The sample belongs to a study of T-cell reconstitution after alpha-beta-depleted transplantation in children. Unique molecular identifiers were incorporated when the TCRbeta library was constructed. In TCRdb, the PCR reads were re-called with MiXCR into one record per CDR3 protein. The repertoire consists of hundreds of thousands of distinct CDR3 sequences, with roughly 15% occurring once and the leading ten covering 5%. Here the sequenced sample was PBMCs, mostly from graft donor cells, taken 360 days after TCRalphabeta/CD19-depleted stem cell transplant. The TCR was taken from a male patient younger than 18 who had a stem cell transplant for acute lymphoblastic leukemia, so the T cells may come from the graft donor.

CDR3 sequence reads: CAIKTGRNYGYTF. DNA of the CDR3: TGTGCCATCAAGACAGGGAGGAACTATGGCTACACCTTC. The chain joins TRBV27 to TRBJ1-2; 7 positions match TRBD1. The CDR3 is made up of 13 amino acids. The V and J ends lost 10 bases and 2 bases, in that order; junction bases with no gene match: 7. Germline V gene sequence: CDR1 MNHEY, CDR2 SMNVEV (reference sequence).